This T cell receptor beta chain was found in a study of CD8 T cells in ankylosing spondylitis. Broader study findings: Researchers report that disease-linked clones proved CD8+ and relatively rare in peripheral blood. About 8 highly homologous variants made up a TCR beta motif that seemed to typify ankylosing spondylitis blood.

TCRdb reprocessed the 5' RACE reads via MiXCR and lists one record per CDR3 protein. This table has a few hundred thousand distinct CDR3 sequences, about 13% appearing once. This clonotype turned up a few times. The antigen is not known. J was trimmed by 5 bases and V by 6 bases; bases with no gene match: 16. The CDR3 is made up of 18 amino acids. This chain joins TRBV12-3 or TRBV12-4 and TRBJ2-5; 12 bases map to TRBD2. The sequence came from a male donor with ankylosing spondylitis. Sequenced material: blood, either unsorted or a sorted T cell fraction (not recorded which). In nucleotides, the CDR3 is TGTGCCAGCAGCCTCCACCGACGGCTAGCGGGAGGGTGGGAGACCCAGTACTTC. Protein product: CASSLHRRLAGGWETQYF.